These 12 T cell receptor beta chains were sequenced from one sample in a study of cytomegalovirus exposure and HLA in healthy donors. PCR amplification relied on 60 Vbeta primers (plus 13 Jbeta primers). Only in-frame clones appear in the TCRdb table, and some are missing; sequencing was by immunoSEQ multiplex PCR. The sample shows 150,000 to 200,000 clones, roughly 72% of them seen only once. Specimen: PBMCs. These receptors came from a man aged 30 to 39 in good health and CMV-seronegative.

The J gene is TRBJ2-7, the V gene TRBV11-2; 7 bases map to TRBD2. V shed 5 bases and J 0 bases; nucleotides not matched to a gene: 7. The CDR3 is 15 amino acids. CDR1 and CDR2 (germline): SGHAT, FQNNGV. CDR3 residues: CASSPHGGTSYEQYF. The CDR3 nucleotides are TGTGCCAGCAGCCCTCACGGGGGGACCTCCTACGAGCAGTACTTC.

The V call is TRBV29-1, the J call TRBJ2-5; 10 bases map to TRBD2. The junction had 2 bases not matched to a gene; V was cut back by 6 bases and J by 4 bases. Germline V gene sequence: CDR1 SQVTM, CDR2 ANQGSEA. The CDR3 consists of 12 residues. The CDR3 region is CSVGTSVETQYF. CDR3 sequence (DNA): TGCAGCGTCGGGACTAGCGTAGAGACCCAGTACTTC.

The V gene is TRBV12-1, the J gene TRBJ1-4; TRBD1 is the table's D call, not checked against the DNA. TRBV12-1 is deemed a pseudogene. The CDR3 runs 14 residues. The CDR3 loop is CASRPPGQNEKLFF. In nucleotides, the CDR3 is TGTGCCAGCAGACCCCCGGGACAGAATGAAAAACTGTTTTTT.

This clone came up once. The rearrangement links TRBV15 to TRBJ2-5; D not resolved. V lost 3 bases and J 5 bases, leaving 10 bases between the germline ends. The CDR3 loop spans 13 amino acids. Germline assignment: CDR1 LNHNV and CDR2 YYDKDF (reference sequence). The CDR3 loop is CATSSPRMETQYF. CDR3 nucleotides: TGTGCCACCAGCAGTCCTAGGATGGAGACCCAGTACTTC.

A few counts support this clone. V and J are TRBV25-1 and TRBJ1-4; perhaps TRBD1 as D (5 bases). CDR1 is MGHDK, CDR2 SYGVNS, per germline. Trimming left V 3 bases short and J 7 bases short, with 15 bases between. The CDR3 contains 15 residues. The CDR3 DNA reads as TGTGCCAGCAGTGATCCAGGGATGGGTAGTGAAAAACTGTTTTTT. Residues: CASSDPGMGSEKLFF.

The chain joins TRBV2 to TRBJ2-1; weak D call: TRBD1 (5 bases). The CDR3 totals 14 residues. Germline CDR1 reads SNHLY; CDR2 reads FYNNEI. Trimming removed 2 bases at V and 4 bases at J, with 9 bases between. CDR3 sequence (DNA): TGTGCCAGCAGTGAACAGGGAATATACAATGAGCAGTTCTTC. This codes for CASSEQGIYNEQFF. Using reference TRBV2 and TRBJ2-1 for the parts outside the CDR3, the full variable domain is EPEVTQTPSHQVTQMGQEVILRCVPISNHLYFYWYRQILGQKVEFLVSFYNNEISEKSEIFDDQFSVERPDGSNFTLKIRSTKLEDSAMYFCASSEQGIYNEQFFGPGTRLTVL.

CDR3 region: CASSSVRDWNTEAFF. The CDR3 nucleotides are TGTGCCAGCAGCTCAGTCAGGGACTGGAACACTGAAGCTTTCTTT. V is TRBV5-6 and J is TRBJ1-1, with TRBD1 as a possible D gene (5 bases). Per germline, CDR1 SGHDT and CDR2 YYEEEE. The CDR3 covers 15 residues. The germline V and J ends were trimmed by 3 bases and 1 base, with 13 bases remaining between them.

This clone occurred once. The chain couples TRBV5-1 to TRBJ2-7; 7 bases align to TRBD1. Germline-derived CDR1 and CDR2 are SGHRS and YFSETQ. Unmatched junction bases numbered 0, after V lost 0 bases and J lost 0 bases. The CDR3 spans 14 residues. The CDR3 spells CASSLEGASYEQYF. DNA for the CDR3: TGCGCCAGCAGCTTGGAGGGGGCCTCCTACGAGCAGTACTTC.

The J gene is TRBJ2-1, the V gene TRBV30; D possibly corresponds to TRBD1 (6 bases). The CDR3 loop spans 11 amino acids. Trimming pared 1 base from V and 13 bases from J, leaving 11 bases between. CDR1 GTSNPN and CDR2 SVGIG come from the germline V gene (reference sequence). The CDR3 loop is CAWSGRTDQFF. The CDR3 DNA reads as TGTGCCTGGAGTGGGAGGACAGACCAGTTCTTC.

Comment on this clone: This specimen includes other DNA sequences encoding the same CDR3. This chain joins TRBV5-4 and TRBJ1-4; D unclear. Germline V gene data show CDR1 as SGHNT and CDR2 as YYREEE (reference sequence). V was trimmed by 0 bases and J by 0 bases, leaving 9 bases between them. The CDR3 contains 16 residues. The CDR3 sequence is CASSLGGSSTNEKLFF. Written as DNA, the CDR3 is TGTGCCAGCAGCTTGGGTGGCAGTTCAACTAATGAAAAACTGTTTTTT.

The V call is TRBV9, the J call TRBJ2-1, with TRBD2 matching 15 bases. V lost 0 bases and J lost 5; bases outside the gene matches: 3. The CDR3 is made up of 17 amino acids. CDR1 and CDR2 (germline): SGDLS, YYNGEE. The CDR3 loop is CASSVARTSGRDNEQFF. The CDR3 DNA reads TGTGCCAGCAGCGTAGCCCGGACTAGCGGGAGGGACAATGAGCAGTTCTTC.

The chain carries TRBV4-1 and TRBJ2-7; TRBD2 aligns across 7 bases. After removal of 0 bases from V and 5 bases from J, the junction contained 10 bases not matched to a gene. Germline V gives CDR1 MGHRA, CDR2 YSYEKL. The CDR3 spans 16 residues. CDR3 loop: CASSQEIVIGRDEQYF. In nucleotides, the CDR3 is TGCGCCAGCAGCCAAGAAATCGTGATAGGGAGGGACGAGCAGTACTTC.